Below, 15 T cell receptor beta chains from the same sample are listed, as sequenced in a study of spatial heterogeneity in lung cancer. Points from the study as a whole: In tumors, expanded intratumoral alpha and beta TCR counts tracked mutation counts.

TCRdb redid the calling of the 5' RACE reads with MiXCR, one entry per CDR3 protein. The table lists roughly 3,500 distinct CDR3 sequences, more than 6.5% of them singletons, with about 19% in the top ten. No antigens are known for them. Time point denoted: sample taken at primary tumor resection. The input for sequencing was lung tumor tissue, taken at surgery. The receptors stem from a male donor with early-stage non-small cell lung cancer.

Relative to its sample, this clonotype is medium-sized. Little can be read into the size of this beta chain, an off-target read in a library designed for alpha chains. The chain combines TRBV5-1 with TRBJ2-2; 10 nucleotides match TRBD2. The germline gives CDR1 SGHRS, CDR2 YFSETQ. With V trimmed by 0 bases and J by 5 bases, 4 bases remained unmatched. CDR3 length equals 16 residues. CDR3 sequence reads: CASSLDASGRTGELFF. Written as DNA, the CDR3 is TGCGCCAGCAGCTTGGATGCTAGCGGGAGAACCGGGGAGCTGTTTTTT.

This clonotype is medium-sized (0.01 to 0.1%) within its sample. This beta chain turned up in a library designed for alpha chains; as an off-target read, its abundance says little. The CDR3 DNA is TGTGCCTGGAGTGGGGGACAGGTGGCAGGCATTCAGTACTTC. Its protein is CAWSGGQVAGIQYF. The chain combines TRBV30 with TRBJ2-4; TRBD1 matches 8 bases. The length of the CDR3 is 14 residues. J gave up 9 bases and V 1 base, and 8 bases lay outside the gene matches. The germline V gene encodes CDR1 GTSNPN and CDR2 SVGIG (reference sequence).

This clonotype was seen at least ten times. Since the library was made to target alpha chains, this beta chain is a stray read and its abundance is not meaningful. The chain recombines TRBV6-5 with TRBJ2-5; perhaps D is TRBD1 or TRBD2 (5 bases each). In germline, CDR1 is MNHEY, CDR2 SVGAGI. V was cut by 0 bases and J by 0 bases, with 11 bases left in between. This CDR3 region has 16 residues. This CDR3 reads CASSYSGKGYQETQYF. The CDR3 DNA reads TGTGCCAGCAGTTACTCCGGGAAGGGGTACCAAGAGACCCAGTACTTC.

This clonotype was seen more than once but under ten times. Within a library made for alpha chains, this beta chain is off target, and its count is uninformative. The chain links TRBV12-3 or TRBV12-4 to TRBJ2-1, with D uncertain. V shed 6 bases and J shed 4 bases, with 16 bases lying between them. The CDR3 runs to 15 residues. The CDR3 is CASSLNSYGYNEQFF. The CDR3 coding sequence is TGTGCCAGCAGCCTGAATAGCTACGGGTACAATGAGCAGTTCTTC.

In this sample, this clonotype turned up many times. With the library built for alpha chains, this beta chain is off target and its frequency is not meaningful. The CDR3 here is CASSLSASGSYEQFF. DNA for the CDR3: TGTGCCAGCAGTTTATCGGCTAGCGGGAGTTATGAGCAGTTCTTC. The rearrangement uses TRBV27 and TRBJ2-1; 10 bases line up with TRBD2. CDR3 length: 15 residues. V was clipped by 0 bases and J by 8 bases; unmatched bases: 4. Looked up from germline, CDR1 is MNHEY and CDR2 is SMNVEV (reference sequence).

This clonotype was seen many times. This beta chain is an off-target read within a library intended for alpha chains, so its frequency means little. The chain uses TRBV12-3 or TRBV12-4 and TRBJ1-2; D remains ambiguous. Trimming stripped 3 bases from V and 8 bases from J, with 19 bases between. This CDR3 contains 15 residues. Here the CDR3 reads CASSLARPSLGGYTF. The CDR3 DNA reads TGTGCCAGCAGTTTGGCAAGACCATCTCTAGGGGGCTACACCTTC.

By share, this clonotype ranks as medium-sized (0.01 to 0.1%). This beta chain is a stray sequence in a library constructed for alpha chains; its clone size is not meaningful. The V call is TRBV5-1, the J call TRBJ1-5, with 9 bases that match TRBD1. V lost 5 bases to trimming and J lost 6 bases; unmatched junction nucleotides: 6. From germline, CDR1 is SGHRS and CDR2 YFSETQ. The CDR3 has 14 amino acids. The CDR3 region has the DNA TGCGCCAGCAGGGTAGGGACAGGGACTCAGCCCCAGCATTTT. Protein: CASRVGTGTQPQHF.

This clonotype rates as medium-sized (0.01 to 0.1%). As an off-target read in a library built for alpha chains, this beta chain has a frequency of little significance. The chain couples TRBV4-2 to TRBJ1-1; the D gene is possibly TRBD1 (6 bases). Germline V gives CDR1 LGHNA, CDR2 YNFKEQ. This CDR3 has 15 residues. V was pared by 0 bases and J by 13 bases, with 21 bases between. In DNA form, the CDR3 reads TGTGCCAGCAGCCAAGATCACGGGGGCCACGGCGGGGGTTTCTTT. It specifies CASSQDHGGHGGGFF.

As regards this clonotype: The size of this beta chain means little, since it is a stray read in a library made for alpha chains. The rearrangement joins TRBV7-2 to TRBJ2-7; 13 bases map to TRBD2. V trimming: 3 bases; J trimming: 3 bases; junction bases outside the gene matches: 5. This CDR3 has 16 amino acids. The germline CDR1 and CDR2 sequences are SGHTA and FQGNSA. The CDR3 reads CASSFRTSGGNYEQYF. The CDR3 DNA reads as TGTGCCAGCAGCTTCCGGACTAGCGGGGGCAACTACGAGCAGTACTTC.

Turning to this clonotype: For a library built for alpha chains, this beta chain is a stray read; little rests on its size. The CDR3 nucleotides read TGTGCCAGCACCACCGACAGGGGTAGAGTTGAAAAACTGTTTTTT. Amino acid sequence: CASTTDRGRVEKLFF. The rearrangement links TRBV12-3 or TRBV12-4 to TRBJ1-4; TRBD1 matches at 8 bases. V shed 7 bases and J 7 bases; nucleotides not matched to a gene: 11. The CDR3 has 15 residues.

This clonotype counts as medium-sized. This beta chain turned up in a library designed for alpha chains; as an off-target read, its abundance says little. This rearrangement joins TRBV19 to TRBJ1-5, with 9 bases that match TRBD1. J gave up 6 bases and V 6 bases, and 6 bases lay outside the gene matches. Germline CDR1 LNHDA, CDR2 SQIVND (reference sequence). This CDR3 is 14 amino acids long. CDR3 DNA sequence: TGTGCCAGTAGCGGAACAGGGGGCCCTCAGCCCCAGCATTTT. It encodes CASSGTGGPQPQHF. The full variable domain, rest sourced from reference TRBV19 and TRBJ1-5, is DGGITQSPKYLFRKEGQNVTLSCEQNLNHDAMYWYRQDPGQGLRLIYYSQIVNDFQKGDIAEGYSVSREKKESFPLTVTSAQKNPTAFYLCASSGTGGPQPQHFGDGTRLSIL.

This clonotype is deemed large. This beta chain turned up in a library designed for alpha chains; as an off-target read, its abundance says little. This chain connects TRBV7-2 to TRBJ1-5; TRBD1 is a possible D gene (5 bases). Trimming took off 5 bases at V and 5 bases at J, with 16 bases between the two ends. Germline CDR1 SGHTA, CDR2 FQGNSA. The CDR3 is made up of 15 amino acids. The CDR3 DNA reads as TGTGCCAGCAGCCAAAGGGGTGCCACCTATCAGCCCCAGCATTTT. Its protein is CASSQRGATYQPQHF.

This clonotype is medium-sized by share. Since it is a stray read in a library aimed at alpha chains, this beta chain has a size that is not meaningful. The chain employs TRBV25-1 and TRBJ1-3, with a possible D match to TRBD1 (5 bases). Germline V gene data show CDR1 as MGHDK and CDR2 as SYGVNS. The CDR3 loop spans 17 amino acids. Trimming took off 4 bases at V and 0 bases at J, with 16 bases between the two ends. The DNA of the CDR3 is TGTGCCAGCAGTGCATTGGGGGGACCTCGCTCTGGAAACACCATATATTTT. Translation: CASSALGGPRSGNTIYF. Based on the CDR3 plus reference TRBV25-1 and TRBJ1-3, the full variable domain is EADIYQTPRYLVIGTGKKITLECSQTMGHDKMYWYQQDPGMELHLIHYSYGVNSTEKGDLSSESTVSRIRTEHFPLTLESARPSHTSQYLCASSALGGPRSGNTIYFGEGSWLTVV.

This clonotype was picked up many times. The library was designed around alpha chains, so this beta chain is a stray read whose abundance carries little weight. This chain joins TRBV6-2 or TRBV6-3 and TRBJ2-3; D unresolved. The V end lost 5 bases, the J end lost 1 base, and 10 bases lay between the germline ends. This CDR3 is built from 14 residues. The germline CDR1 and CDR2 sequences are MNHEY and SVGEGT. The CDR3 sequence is CASSVTWGTDTQYF. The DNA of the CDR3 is TGTGCCAGCAGTGTGACCTGGGGCACAGATACGCAGTATTTT.

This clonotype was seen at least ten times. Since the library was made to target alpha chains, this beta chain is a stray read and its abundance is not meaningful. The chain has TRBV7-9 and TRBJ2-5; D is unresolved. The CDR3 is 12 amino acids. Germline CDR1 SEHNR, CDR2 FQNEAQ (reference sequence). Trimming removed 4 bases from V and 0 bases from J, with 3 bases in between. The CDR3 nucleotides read TGTGCCAGCAGCTCCTACCAAGAGACCCAGTACTTC. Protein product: CASSSYQETQYF.